The next 15 T cell receptor beta chains were all read from a single sample in a study of blood T cell repertoires in COVID-19. Only in-frame clones appear in the TCRdb table, and some are missing; sequencing was by immunoSEQ multiplex PCR. The data contain 150,000 to 180,000 clones, about 90% of them singletons. Material: peripheral blood. The receptor set was obtained from a middle-aged man with acute or convalescent COVID-19.

The chain has TRBV29-1 and TRBJ1-1; D may be TRBD1 (6 bases). This CDR3 comprises 13 residues. CDR1 is SQVTM, CDR2 ANQGSEA, per germline. V lost 6 bases to trimming and J lost 0 bases, with 11 bases between them. CDR3 loop: CSVRQGMNTEAFF. The DNA for the CDR3 is TGCAGCGTAAGGCAGGGGATGAACACTGAAGCTTTCTTT.

A few counts support this clone. The chain is built from TRBV19 and TRBJ1-6, with D uncertain. Germline values: CDR1 LNHDA, CDR2 SQIVND (reference sequence). This CDR3 is 14 amino acids long. V lost 3 bases, J lost 10 bases, and 13 bases lay in between. In nucleotides, the CDR3 is TGTGCCAGTAGTATGGGCTTCTCGAGCTCACCCCTCCACTTT. This encodes CASSMGFSSSPLHF.

The chain uses TRBV6-2 or TRBV6-3 and TRBJ1-4; no firm D call. This CDR3 region has 14 residues. Trimming left V 4 bases short and J 7 bases short, with 13 bases between. The V gene's germline CDR1 is MNHEY and CDR2 SVGEGT. The DNA for the CDR3 is TGTGCCAGCAGTTCCCTCGTTCGGGTTGAAAAACTGTTTTTT. The encoded protein is CASSSLVRVEKLFF.

The chain combines TRBV28 with TRBJ2-1; 8 nucleotides match TRBD2. The CDR3 extends over 15 amino acids. Germline V gene data show CDR1 as MDHEN and CDR2 as SYDVKM. With 6 bases clipped from V and 7 bases from J, the junction kept 11 bases outside the gene matches. In DNA form, the CDR3 reads TGTGCCAGCAGGTGGATGGCGGGAGGTCGGAATGAGCAGTTCTTC. The encoded protein is CASRWMAGGRNEQFF. Supplemented by reference TRBV28 and TRBJ2-1, the full variable domain reads DVKVTQSSRYLVKRTGEKVFLECVQDMDHENMFWYRQDPGLGLRLIYFSYDVKMKEKGDIPEGYSVSREKKERFSLILESASTNQTSMYLCASRWMAGGRNEQFFGPGTRLTVL.

V is TRBV5-4 and J is TRBJ2-7, with a tentative D call TRBD1 (5 bases). V lost 0 bases and J lost 4, with 11 bases in between. Germline V gene lookup returns CDR1 SGHNT and CDR2 YYREEE (reference sequence). CDR3 size: 14 residues. The CDR3 reads CASSLGRTSYEQYF. Here the CDR3 DNA reads TGTGCCAGCAGCTTGGGCCGGACATCGTACGAGCAGTACTTC.

V usage is TRBV7-2 and J usage is TRBJ2-5, with 7 bases fitting TRBD1. Germline CDR1 is SGHTA and CDR2 is FQGNSA. The CDR3 consists of 15 residues. J lost 5 bases, V lost 1 base, and 7 bases had no gene match. CDR3 sequence reads: CASSLGGQGVETQYF. For the CDR3, the DNA is TGTGCCAGCAGCTTAGGAGGCCAGGGGGTGGAGACCCAGTACTTC.

Comments on this clone: Other DNA sequences of this sample code for an identical CDR3. The chain is built from TRBV19 and TRBJ1-1, with 7 positions matching TRBD1. Germline V gene data show CDR1 as LNHDA and CDR2 as SQIVND (reference sequence). The CDR3 has 13 residues. Unmatched junction bases numbered 5, after V lost 5 bases and J lost 5 bases. CDR3 bases: TGTGCCAGTAGTCCGCAGGGGGGAACTGAAGCTTTCTTT. Its protein is CASSPQGGTEAFF.

Only one count was recorded for this clone. V gene TRBV5-1 combines with J gene TRBJ1-2; tentative D call: TRBD1 (5 bases). V was shortened by 1 base and J by 8 bases, with 18 bases between the two germline ends. Germline CDR1 is SGHRS and CDR2 is YFSETQ. The CDR3 runs 15 residues. CDR3 DNA sequence: TGCGCCAGCAGCTTGTCAGGGAAGGAGGGAAGAGGCTACACCTTC. Its protein product is CASSLSGKEGRGYTF. The variable domain in full, with the rest retrieved from reference TRBV5-1 and TRBJ1-2, is KAGVTQTPRYLIKTRGQQVTLSCSPISGHRSVSWYQQTPGQGLQFLFEYFSETQRNKGNFPGRFSGRQFSNSRSEMNVSTLELGDSALYLCASSLSGKEGRGYTFGSGTRLTVV.

The chain employs TRBV18 and TRBJ2-7, with a tentative D call TRBD1 (6 bases). The CDR3 is 13 amino acids. V was pared by 5 bases and J by 0 bases, with 8 bases between. The germline CDR1 and CDR2 sequences are KGHSH and LQKENI. The DNA of the CDR3 is TGTGCCAGCTCAACAGGGAGCTCCTACGAGCAGTACGTC. It is translated as CASSTGSSYEQYV.

The chain joins TRBV2 to TRBJ2-5; tentatively, D is TRBD1 (6 bases). CDR1 and CDR2 from the germline V gene are SNHLY and FYNNEI. Trimming cost V 4 bases and J 5 bases, with 14 bases left between them. This CDR3 is 14 amino acids long. This chain's CDR3 is CASSAGQGSETQYF. The CDR3 coding sequence is TGTGCCAGCAGTGCGGGACAAGGTTCGGAGACCCAGTACTTC.

The chain employs TRBV28 and TRBJ1-1; 9 positions agree with TRBD1. After removal of 5 bases from V and 3 bases from J, the junction contained 10 bases not matched to a gene. The V gene's germline CDR1 is MDHEN and CDR2 SYDVKM. CDR3 length: 16 amino acids. In DNA, the CDR3 is TGTGCCAGCAGTCTCCCCGGACAGGGGAGTGACACTGAAGCTTTCTTT. Its translation is CASSLPGQGSDTEAFF.

The CDR3 bases are TGTGCCAGCAGCGCTCTACAGGATTCACCCCTCCACTTT. It is translated as CASSALQDSPLHF. The chain uses TRBV9 and TRBJ1-6; possibly TRBD1 for D (5 bases). The V gene's germline CDR1 is SGDLS and CDR2 YYNGEE. The CDR3 length is 13 residues. Trimming stripped 3 bases from V and 8 bases from J, with 9 bases between.

The genes are TRBV6-5 and TRBJ2-3; no reliable D call. Trimming pared 5 bases from V and 1 base from J, leaving 10 bases between. The CDR3 loop spans 14 amino acids. Germline CDR1 MNHEY, CDR2 SVGAGI. The CDR3 DNA sequence: TGTGCCAGCAGTCACAGTTCTCGCACAGATACGCAGTATTTT. The encoded protein is CASSHSSRTDTQYF.

The chain combines TRBV19 with TRBJ2-1, with no clear D. Germline CDR1 and CDR2: LNHDA and SQIVND (reference sequence). Trimming stripped 3 bases from V and 3 bases from J, with 9 bases between. This CDR3 comprises 14 residues. The CDR3 is CASSMVGYYNEQFF. The CDR3 coding sequence is TGTGCCAGTAGTATGGTGGGCTACTACAATGAGCAGTTCTTC.

This chain links TRBV7-9 with TRBJ1-2; D remains ambiguous. The ends were cut back, 7 bases at V and 7 bases at J, with 19 bases in the middle. The CDR3 contains 14 residues. CDR1 SEHNR and CDR2 FQNEAQ come from the germline V gene (reference sequence). In nucleotides, the CDR3 is TGTGCCAGCACCGAGACTCCCTTCGAGGGTGGCTACACCTTC. Residues: CASTETPFEGGYTF.